This TCR beta chain was captured by sequencing in a study of T cell responses to AZD1222 COVID-19 vaccine (dated by TCRdb to the early 2020s). For the wider study: AZD1222 recipients given second doses at about 4 weeks or at about 12 weeks were pooled, since spike-specific TCR depth and breadth were not found to differ between the two schedules. A total of under 250 trial participants underwent TCR sequencing, of whom some 200 had received two doses of AZD1222 and around 25 had received two doses of the MenACWY control vaccine. Enrollment into the trials was organized by age into subgroups of 18-55, 56-69 and 70-plus years, and those subgroups contained roughly 150, 30 and 60 TCR-sequenced participants, respectively.

Reading the label with the study, this specimen's time point is: baseline before first vaccination. Vaccinee samples came from UK trials COV001 and COV002, including a single-blind randomized controlled phase 2/3 trial of AZD1222 (ChAdOx1 nCoV-19) in healthy adults. Trial participant PBMC samples were collected at day 0 and day 28 after the second dose for TCRbeta chain sequencing. The CDR3 regions of human TCRbeta chains were subjected to immunosequencing. The authors processed their data as follows. TCRs in the repertoires were compared against a reference library of SARS-CoV-2-specific TCRs that had been generated with the MIRA antigen-specificity platform. Breadth was defined as the fraction of unique TCRs that were SARS-CoV-2-associated, and depth was defined as the fraction of total T cells that were SARS-CoV-2-associated. Using the MIRA data, each spike-specific TCR was mapped to the spike region that the TCR reacts to and placed in a CD4 or CD8 class. Log10-transformed breadth and depth values were compared by one-way ANOVA with Sidak's multiple comparisons tests. As stored in TCRdb, this immuneACCESS dataset retains in-frame rearrangements with V and J assigned. A fraction of the clones does not appear; measured against another copy, unresolved V genes explain less than half of the discrepancy, and the remainder lacks a known reason. Clonal size and the V and J genes are those of that table, whereas D and trimming came from the DNA. The sample data list roughly 78,000 clones, and 80% to 85% of these were observed just once. Of the sample, 2.9% falls within the top ten clones.

On this clone: There is no known antigen for this receptor. No much larger clone exists at a distance of one base, and base qualities are not known.

Points the paper makes about the study in general: Participants were mostly white British, with more females than males. The authors suggested clonal diversity may have been underestimated. Spike-specific TCR breadth and depth rose significantly after two AZD1222 doses compared with day 0 and with MenACWY recipients. Because no samples from the day 14 peak response were available, repertoires could be characterized only after the peak T cell response. The 56-69-year group was small, and its depth increase did not reach significance, likely because of low power. Vaccine-associated CD4 TCRs spanned the whole spike protein, with dominant responses in regions 160-218 and 743-854. Only six AZD1222 recipients were SARS-CoV-2 seropositive at baseline, limiting conclusions about previously exposed vaccinees. Reportedly, close to half of the unique spike-specific TCRs recognized epitopes lying outside the regions that are mutated in the B.1.351 and B.1.1.7 variants.

The receptor was derived from an adult in good health. The material sequenced was peripheral blood, taken on day 0 of AZD1222 vaccination.

For the CDR3, the sequence is CASSLQGRGGTDTQYF. The DNA sequence follows: TGTGCCAGCAGCTTACAGGGCAGGGGAGGAACAGATACGCAGTATTTT. The V and J genes are TRBV11-2 and TRBJ2-3, with the D gene tentatively TRBD1 or TRBD2, based on 6 matching bases in each. Spanning cysteine to phenylalanine, the CDR3 consists of 16 amino acids. The only DNA kept is the CDR3, 48 bases in frame from the first base. Trimming costs V 2 bases and J 3 bases, and their ends lie 15 bases apart. CDR1 SGHAT and CDR2 FQNNGV are derived from the germline V gene.